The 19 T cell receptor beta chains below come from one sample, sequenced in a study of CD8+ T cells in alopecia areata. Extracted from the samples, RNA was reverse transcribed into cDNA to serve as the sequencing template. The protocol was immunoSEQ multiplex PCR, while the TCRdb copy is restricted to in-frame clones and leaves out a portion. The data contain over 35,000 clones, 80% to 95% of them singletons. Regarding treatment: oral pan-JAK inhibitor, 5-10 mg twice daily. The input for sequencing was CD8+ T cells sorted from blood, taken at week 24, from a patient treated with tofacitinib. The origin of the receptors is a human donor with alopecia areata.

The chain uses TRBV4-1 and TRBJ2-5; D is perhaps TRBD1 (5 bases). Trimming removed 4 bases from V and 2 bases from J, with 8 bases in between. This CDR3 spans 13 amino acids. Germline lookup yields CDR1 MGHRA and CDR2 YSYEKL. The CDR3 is CASSPDSQETQYF. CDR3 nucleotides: TGCGCCAGCAGCCCAGACAGTCAAGAGACCCAGTACTTC.

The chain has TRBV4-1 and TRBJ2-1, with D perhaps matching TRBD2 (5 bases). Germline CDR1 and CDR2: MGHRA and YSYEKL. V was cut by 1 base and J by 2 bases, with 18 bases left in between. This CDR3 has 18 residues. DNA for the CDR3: TGCGCCAGCAGCCAAGTACCGGAGGCTCCGGTGGCCTACAATGAGCAGTTCTTC. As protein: CASSQVPEAPVAYNEQFF.

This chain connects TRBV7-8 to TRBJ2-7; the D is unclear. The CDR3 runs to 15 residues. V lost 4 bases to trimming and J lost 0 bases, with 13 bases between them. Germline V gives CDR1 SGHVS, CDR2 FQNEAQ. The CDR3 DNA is TGTGCCAGCAGCTCCGTGCAGACCAGCTCCTACGAGCAGTACTTC. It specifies CASSSVQTSSYEQYF. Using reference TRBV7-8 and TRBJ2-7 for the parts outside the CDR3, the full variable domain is GAGVSQSPRYKVAKRGQDVALRCDPISGHVSLFWYQQALGQGPEFLTYFQNEAQLDKSGLPSDRFFAERPEGSVSTLKIQRTQQEDSAVYLCASSSVQTSSYEQYFGPGTRLTVT.

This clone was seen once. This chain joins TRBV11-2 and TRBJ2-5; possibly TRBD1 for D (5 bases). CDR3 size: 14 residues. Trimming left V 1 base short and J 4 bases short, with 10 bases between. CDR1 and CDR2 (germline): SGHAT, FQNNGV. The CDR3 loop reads CASSLGPRGETQYF. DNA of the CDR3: TGTGCCAGCAGCTTAGGGCCAAGGGGAGAGACCCAGTACTTC.

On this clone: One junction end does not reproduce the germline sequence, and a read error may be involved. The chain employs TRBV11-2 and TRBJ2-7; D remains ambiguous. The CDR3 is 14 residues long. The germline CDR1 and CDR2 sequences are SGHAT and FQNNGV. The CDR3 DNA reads TGTGCCAGCAGTTTAGCAGTCCGCCTCTACGAGCAGTACTTC. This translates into CASSLAVRLYEQYF.

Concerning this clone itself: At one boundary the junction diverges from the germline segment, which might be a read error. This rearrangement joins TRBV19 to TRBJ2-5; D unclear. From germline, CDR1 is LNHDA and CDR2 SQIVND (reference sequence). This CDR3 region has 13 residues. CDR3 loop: CASSDEDQGTQYF. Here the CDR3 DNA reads TGTGCCAGTAGCGACGAGGACCAAGGGACCCAGTACTTC.

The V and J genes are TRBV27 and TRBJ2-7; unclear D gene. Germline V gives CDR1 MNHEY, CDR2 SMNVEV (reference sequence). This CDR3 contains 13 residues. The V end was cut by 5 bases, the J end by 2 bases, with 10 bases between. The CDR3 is CASSLMGTYEQYF. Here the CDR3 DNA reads TGTGCCAGCAGTCTAATGGGCACCTACGAGCAGTACTTC.

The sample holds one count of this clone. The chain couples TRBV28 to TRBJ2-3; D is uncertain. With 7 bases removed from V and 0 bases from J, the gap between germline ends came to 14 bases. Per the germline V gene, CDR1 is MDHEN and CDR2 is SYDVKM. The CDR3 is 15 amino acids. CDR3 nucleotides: TGTGCCAGCACGATGGGCGAGGCGAGCACAGATACGCAGTATTTT. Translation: CASTMGEASTDTQYF.

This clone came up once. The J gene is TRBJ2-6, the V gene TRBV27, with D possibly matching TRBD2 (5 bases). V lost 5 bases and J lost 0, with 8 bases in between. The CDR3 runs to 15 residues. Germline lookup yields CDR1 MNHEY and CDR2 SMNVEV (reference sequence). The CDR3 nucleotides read TGTGCCAGCAGTGGGAGCCTCTCTGGGGCCAACGTCCTGACTTTC. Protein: CASSGSLSGANVLTF.

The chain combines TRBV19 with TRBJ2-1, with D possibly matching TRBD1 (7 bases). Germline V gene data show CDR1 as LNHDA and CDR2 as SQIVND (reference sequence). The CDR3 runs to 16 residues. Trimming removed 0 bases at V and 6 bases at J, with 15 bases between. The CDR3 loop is CASSIDQGGFVNEQFF. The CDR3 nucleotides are TGTGCCAGTAGTATAGATCAGGGGGGCTTTGTCAATGAGCAGTTCTTC.

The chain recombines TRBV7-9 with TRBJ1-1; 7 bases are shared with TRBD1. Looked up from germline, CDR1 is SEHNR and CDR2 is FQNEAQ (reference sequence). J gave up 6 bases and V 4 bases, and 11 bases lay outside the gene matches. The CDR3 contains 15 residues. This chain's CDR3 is CASSSPDRDAAEAFF. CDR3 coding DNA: TGTGCCAGCAGCTCCCCTGACAGGGATGCAGCTGAAGCTTTCTTT.

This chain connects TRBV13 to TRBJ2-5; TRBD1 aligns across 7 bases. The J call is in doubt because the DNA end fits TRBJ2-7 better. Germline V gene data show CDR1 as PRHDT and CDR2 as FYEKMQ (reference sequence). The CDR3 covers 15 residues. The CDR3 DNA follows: TGTGCCAGCAGCTTCGCGACAGGGAATAGCTACGAGCAGTACTTC. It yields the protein CASSFATGNSYEQYF.

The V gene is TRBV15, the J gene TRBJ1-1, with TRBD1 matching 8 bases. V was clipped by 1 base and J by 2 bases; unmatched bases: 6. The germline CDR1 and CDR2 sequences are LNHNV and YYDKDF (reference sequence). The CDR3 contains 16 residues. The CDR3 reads CATSRGRTGSNTEAFF. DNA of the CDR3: TGTGCCACCAGCAGAGGTAGGACAGGGTCCAACACTGAAGCTTTCTTT. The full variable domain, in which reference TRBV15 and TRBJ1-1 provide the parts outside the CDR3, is DAMVIQNPRYQVTQFGKPVTLSCSQTLNHNVMYWYQQKSSQAPKLLFHYYDKDFNNEADTPDNFQSRRPNTSFCFLDIRSPGLGDTAMYLCATSRGRTGSNTEAFFGQGTRLTVV.

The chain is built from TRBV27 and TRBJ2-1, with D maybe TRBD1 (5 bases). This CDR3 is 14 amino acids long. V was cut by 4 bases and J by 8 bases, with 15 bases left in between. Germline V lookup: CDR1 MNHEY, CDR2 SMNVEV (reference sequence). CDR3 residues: CASSSAQGMDEQFF. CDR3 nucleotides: TGTGCCAGCAGTTCAGCCCAGGGTATGGATGAGCAGTTCTTC.

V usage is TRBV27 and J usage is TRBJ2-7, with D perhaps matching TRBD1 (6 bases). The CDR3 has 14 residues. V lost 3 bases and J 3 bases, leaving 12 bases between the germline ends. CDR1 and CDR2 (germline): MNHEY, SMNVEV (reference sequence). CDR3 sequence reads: CASSFSRTVYEQYF. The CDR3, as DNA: TGTGCCAGCAGTTTCTCTCGGACAGTCTACGAGCAGTACTTC.

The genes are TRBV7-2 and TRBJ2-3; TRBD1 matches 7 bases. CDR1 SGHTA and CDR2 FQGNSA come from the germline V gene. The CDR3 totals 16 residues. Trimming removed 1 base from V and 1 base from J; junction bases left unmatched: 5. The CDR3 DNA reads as TGTGCCAGCAGCTTAGGGCCAGGGGGTGGCACAGATACGCAGTATTTT. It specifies CASSLGPGGGTDTQYF.

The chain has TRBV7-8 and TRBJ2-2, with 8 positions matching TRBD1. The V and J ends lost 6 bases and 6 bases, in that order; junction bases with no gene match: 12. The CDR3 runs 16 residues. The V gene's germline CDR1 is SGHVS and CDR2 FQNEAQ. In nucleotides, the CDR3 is TGTGCCAGCAGTACCCCGGGACAGGTTAGAGCCGGGGAGCTGTTTTTT. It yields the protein CASSTPGQVRAGELFF. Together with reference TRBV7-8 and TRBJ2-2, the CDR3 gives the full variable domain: GAGVSQSPRYKVAKRGQDVALRCDPISGHVSLFWYQQALGQGPEFLTYFQNEAQLDKSGLPSDRFFAERPEGSVSTLKIQRTQQEDSAVYLCASSTPGQVRAGELFFGEGSRLTVL.

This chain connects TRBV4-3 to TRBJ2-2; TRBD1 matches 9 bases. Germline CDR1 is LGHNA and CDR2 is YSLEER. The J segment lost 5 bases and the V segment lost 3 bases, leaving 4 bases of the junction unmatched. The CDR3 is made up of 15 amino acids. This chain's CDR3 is CASSQGGTGTGELFF. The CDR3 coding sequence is TGCGCCAGCAGCCAGGGGGGGACAGGGACCGGGGAGCTGTTTTTT.

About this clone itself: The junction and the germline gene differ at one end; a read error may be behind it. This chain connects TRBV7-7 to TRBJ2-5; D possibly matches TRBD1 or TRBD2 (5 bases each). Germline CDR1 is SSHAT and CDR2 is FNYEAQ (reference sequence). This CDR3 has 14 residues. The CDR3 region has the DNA TGTGCTAGCAGCTTACTGCCCGGGACGGAGACCCAGTACTTC. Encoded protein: CASSLLPGTETQYF.